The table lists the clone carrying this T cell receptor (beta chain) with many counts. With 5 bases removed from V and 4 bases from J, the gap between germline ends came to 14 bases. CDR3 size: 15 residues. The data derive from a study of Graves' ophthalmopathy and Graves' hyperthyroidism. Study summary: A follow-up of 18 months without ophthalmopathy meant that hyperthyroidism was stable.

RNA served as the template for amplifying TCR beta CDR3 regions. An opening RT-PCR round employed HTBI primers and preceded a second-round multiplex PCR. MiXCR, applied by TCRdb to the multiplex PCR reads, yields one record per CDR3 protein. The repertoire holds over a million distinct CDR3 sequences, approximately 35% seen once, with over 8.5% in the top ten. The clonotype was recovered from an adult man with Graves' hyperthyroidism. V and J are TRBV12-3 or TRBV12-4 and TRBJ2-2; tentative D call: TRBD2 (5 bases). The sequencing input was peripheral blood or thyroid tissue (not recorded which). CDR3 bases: TGTGCCAGCAGTCTTACGGGGTTTGTCACCGGGGAGCTGTTTTTT. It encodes CASSLTGFVTGELFF.